Listed here is a single TCR beta chain. The sample comes from a study of shared clonotypes between healthy human individuals. Study-wide context: A donor's plate count was three for CD4 naive and three for CD4 memory; CD8 naive had two and CD8 memory one.

As processed by the authors: Owing to the provision of junction-only sequences devoid of quality scores by immunoSEQ, filtering differed. Measured with immunoSEQ multiplex PCR; TCRdb has only the in-frame clones, and not every one. Clone size and V and J calls were adopted from that table, with D and trimming inferred from the DNA. The sample has about 700,000 clones, roughly 70% seen once. The donors, healthy adults who were HIV-negative, had experienced no recent acute infections or vaccinations. This CDR3 is 17 amino acids long. CDR1 and CDR2 (germline): SGHVS, FNYEAQ. Trimming at V came to 5 bases and at J to 3 bases, leaving 13 bases not matched to a gene.

This sequence originates from a woman under 40 in good health. The specimen was memory CD4+ T cells sorted from blood. The subset: CD45RA-negative fraction. The chain is built from TRBV7-6 and TRBJ2-7; TRBD2 matches at 10 bases. The CDR3 sequence: CASSARGLAGVDYEQYF. DNA of the CDR3: TGTGCCAGCAGCGCGCGTGGGCTAGCGGGAGTGGACTACGAGCAGTACTTC.